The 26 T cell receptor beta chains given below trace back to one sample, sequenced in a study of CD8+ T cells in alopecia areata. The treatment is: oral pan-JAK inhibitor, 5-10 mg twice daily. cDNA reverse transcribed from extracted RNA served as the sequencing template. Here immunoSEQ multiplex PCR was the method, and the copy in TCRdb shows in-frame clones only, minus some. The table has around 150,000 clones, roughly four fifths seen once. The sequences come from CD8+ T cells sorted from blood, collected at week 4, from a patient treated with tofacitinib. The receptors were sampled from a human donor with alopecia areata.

Written as DNA, the CDR3 is TGCGCCAGCAGCCATCGCGTATCTGGGAGCGCGTACGAGCAGTACTTC. It encodes CASSHRVSGSAYEQYF. This sequence joins TRBV4-1 and TRBJ2-7; weak D call: TRBD2 (5 bases). There are 16 residues in the CDR3. Between the trimmed V and J ends, which lost 3 bases and 4 bases, there was a span of 19 bases. CDR1 and CDR2 (germline): MGHRA, YSYEKL.

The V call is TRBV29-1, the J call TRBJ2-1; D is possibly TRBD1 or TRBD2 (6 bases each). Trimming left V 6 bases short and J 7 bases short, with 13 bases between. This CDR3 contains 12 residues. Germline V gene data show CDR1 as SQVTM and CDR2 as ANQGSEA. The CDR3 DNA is TGCAGCGTAAAGGGGGGTTTGAATGAGCAGTTCTTC. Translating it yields CSVKGGLNEQFF.

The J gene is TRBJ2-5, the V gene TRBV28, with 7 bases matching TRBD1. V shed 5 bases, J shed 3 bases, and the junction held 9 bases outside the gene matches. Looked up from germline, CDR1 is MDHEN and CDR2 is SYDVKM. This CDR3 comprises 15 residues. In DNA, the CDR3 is TGTGCCAGCAGTACAGGACAGGCCCCGGAAGAGACCCAGTACTTC. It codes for CASSTGQAPEETQYF.

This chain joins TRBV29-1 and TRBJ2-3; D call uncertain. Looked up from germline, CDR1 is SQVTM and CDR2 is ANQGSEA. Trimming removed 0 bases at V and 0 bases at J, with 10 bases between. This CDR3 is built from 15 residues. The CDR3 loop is CSVEDRLTSTDTQYF. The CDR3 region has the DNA TGCAGCGTTGAAGATCGGTTAACTAGCACAGATACGCAGTATTTT.

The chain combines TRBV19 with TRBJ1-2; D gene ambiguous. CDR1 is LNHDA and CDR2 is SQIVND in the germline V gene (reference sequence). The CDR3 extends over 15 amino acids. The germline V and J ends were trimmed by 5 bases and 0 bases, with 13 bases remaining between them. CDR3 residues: CASSPPQRPNYGYTF. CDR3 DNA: TGTGCCAGTAGTCCTCCACAAAGACCTAACTATGGCTACACCTTC.

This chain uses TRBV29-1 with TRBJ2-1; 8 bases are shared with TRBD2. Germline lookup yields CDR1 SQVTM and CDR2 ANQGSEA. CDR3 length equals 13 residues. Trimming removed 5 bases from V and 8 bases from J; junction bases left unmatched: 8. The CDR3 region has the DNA TGCAGCGTTATAGGACTAGCAGAGGATGAGCAGTTCTTC. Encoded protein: CSVIGLAEDEQFF.

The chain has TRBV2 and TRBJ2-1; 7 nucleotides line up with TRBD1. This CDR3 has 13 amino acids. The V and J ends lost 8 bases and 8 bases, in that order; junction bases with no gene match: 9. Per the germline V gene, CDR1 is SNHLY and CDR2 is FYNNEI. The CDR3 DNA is TGTGCCAGCGGACAGGTTTTAGGCGATGAGCAGTTCTTC. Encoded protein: CASGQVLGDEQFF.

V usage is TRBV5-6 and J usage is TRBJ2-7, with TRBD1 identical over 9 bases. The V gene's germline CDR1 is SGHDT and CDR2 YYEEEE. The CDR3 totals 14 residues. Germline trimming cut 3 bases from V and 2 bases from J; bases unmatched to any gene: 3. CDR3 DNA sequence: TGTGCCAGCAGCTACGGGACAGGGACCTACGAGCAGTACTTC. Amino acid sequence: CASSYGTGTYEQYF.

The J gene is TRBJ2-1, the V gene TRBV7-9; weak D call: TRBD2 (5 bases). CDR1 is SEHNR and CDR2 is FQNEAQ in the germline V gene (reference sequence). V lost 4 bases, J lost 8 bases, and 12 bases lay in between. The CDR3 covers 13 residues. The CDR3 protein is CASSSPLEDEQFF. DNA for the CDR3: TGTGCCAGCAGCTCCCCCTTGGAGGATGAGCAGTTCTTC.

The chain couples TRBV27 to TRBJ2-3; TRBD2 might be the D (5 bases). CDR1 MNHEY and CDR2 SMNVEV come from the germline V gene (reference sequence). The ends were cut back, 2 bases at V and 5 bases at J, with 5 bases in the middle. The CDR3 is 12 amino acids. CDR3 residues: CASSLGGDTQYF. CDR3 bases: TGTGCCAGCAGTTTAGGAGGAGATACGCAGTATTTT.

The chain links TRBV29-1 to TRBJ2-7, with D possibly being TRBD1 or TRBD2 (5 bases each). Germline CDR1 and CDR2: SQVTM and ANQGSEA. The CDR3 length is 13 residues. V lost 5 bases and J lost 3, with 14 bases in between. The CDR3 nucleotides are TGCAGCGTTATACCGGGACCCTTCTACGAGCAGTACTTC. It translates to CSVIPGPFYEQYF.

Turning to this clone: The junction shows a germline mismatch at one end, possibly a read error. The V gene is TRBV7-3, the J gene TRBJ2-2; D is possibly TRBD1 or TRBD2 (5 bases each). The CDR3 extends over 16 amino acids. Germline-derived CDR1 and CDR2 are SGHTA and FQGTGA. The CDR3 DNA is TGTGCCAGCAGCCTAACGGGACGGATGAACACCGGGGAGCTGTTTTTT. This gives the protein CASSLTGRMNTGELFF.

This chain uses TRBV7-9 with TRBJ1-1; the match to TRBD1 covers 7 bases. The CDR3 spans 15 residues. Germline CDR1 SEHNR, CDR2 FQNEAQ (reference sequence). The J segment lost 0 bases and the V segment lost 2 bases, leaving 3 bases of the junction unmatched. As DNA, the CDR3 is TGTGCCAGCAGCTTAACAGGGGCCTTGAACACTGAAGCTTTCTTT. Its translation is CASSLTGALNTEAFF.

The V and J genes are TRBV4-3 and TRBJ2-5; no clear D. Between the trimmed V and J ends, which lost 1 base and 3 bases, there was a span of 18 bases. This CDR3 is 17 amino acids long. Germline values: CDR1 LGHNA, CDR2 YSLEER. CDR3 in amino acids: CASSQVGVGKHEETQYF. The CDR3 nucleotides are TGCGCCAGCAGCCAAGTAGGCGTTGGAAAGCATGAAGAGACCCAGTACTTC.

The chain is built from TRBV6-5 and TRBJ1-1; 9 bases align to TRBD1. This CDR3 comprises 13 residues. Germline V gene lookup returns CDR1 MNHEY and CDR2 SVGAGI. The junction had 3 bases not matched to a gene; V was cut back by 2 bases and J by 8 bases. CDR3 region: CASSYRGQGEAFF. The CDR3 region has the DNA TGTGCCAGCAGTTACCGGGGACAGGGAGAAGCTTTCTTT.

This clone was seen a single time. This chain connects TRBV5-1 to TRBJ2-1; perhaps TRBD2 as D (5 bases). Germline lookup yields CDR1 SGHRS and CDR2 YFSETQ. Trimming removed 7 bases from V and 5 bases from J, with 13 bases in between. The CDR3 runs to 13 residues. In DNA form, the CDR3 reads TGCGCCAGCGGGGAGCGGACTGACAATGAGCAGTTCTTC. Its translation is CASGERTDNEQFF.

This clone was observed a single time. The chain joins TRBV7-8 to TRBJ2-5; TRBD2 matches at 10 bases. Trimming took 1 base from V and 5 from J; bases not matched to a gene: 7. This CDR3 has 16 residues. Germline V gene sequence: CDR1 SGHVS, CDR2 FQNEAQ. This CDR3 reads CASSLGPGLAMETQYF. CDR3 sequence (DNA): TGTGCCAGCAGCTTAGGACCGGGACTAGCGATGGAGACCCAGTACTTC.

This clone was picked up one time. In DNA form, the CDR3 reads TGCGCCAGCAGCTTTAGCATTACCGACGGCCTAGAGGACGAGCAGTACTTC. This codes for CASSFSITDGLEDEQYF. This chain joins TRBV5-1 and TRBJ2-7, with D unresolved. This CDR3 is 17 amino acids long. V was pared by 2 bases and J by 5 bases, with 23 bases between. Germline V gene lookup returns CDR1 SGHRS and CDR2 YFSETQ.

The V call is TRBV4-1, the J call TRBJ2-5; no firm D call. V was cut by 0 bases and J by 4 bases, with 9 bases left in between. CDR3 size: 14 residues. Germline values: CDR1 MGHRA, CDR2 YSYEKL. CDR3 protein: CASSQEYIRETQYF. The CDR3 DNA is TGCGCCAGCAGCCAAGAATATATTCGAGAGACCCAGTACTTC.

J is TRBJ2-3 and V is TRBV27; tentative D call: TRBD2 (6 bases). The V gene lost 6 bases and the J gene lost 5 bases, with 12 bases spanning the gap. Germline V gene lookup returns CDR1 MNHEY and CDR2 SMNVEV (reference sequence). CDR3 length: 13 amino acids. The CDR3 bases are TGTGCCAGCAGGGGGGAGGCGCGAGATACGCAGTATTTT. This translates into CASRGEARDTQYF.

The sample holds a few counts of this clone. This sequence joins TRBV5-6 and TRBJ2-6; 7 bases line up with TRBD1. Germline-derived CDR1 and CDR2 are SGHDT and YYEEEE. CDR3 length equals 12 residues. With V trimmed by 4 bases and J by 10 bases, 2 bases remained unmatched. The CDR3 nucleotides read TGTGCCAGCAGCCCGACAGGGAACGTCCTGACTTTC. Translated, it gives CASSPTGNVLTF.

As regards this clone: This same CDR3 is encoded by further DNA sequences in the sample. The CDR3 bases are TGTGCCAGCAGCCAAGACGGGAGCTCTGGAAACACCATATATTTT. Residues: CASSQDGSSGNTIYF. This chain joins TRBV14 and TRBJ1-3, with D uncertain. Between the trimmed V and J ends, which lost 0 bases and 0 bases, there was a span of 6 bases. The CDR3 contains 15 residues. CDR1 and CDR2 from the germline V gene are SGHDN and FVKESK.

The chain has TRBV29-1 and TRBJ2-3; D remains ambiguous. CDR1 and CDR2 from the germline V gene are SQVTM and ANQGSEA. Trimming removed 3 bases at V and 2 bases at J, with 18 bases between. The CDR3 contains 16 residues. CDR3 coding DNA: TGCAGCGTTGAGGGCCTGGGTGGGTTCCCCACAGATACGCAGTATTTT. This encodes CSVEGLGGFPTDTQYF.

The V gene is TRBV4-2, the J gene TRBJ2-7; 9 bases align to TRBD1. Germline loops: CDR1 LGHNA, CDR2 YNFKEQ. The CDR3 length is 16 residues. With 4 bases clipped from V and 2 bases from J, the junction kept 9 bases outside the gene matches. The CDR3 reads CASSPGQGSSPYEQYF. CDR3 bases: TGTGCCAGCAGCCCGGGACAGGGCTCCTCTCCCTACGAGCAGTACTTC.

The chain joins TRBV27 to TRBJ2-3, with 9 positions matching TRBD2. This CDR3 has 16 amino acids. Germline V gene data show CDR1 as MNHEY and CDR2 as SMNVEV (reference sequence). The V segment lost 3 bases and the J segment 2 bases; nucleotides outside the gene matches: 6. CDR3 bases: TGTGCCAGCAGTTTCGATAGCGGGGGCTACACAGATACGCAGTATTTT. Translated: CASSFDSGGYTDTQYF.

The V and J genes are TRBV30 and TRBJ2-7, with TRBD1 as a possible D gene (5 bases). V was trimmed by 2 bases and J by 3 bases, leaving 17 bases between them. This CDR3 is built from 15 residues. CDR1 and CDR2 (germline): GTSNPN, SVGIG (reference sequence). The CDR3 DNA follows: TGTGCCTGGAGTCCCCTGGGGCTCGGAGACTACGAGCAGTACTTC. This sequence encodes CAWSPLGLGDYEQYF.